This section outlines one T cell receptor (beta chain) sequence together with its context. The antigen is unknown. A junction boundary mismatches the germline segment, possibly from a read error. PCR used 60 Vbeta primers and 13 Jbeta primers. The method was immunoSEQ multiplex PCR; TCRdb's version includes in-frame clones alone and lacks a portion of them. The sample yields 150,000 to 200,000 clones, roughly 81% seen once. This specimen comes from a study of cytomegalovirus exposure and HLA in healthy donors. Donors had nominal health at sampling but likely had unrecorded immune exposures. Overall study results and limits: A later analysis reportedly found fewer N-insertions in an Asian-associated ancestry cluster than the approximately 670-donor mean. Within an earlier analysis, most TCR beta V segments proved productive either about 87% or about 30% of the time. Trimming of TCR beta V- and J-genes showed a link, identified in a later analysis, to a missense DCLRE1C variant.

Germline V gene lookup returns CDR1 SGHVS and CDR2 FQNEAQ. This CDR3 comprises 19 residues. Sequencing used PBMCs. This chain joins TRBV7-8 and TRBJ2-6; TRBD2 might be the D (6 bases). This receptor was obtained from a man between 18 and 35 years old in good health and CMV-seropositive. CDR3: CASIPSPRTAPGGANGLTF. CDR3 coding DNA: TGTGCCAGCATCCCATCACCTCGGACGGCTCCCGGAGGGGCCAACGGCCTGACTTTC.